This T cell receptor (beta chain) was recovered during a study of tumor-infiltrating lymphocytes in localized non-small cell lung cancer. Some clones are missing from TCRdb's copy, which holds only in-frame ones; the method was immunoSEQ multiplex PCR. The sample consists of about 1,500 clones, around 85% of them appearing once. The CDR3 has 13 residues. Per the germline V gene, CDR1 is MNHEY and CDR2 is SVGAGI. With regard to this clone: One junction end does not reproduce the germline sequence, and a read error may be involved.

The clonotype was recovered from a human donor with non-small cell lung cancer. The sequenced sample was lung tumor tissue. The genes are TRBV6-5 and TRBJ1-5; D is undetermined. This CDR3 reads CASSEALGQPQHF. The CDR3, as DNA: TGCGCCAGCAGTGAAGCCCTCGGTCAGCCCCAGCATTTT.